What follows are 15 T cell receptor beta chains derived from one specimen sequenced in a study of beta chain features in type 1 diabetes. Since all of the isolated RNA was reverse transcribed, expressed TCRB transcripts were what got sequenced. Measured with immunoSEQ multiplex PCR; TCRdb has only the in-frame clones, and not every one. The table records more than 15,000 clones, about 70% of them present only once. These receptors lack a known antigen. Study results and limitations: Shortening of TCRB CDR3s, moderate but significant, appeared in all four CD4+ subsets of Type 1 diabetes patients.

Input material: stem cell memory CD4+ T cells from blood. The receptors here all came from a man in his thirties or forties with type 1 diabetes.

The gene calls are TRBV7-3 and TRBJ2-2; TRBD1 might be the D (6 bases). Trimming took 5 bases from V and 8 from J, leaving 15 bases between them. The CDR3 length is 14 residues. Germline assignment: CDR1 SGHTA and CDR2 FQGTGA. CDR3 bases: TGTGCCAGCAGCCCTGGGGGCCCTGGGGGGGAGCTGTTTTTT. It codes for CASSPGGPGGELFF. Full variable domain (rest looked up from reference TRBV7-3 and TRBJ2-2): GAGVSQTPSNKVTEKGKYVELRCDPISGHTALYWYRQSLGQGPEFLIYFQGTGAADDSGLPNDRFFAVRPEGSVSTLKIQRTERGDSAVYLCASSPGGPGGELFFGEGSRLTVL.

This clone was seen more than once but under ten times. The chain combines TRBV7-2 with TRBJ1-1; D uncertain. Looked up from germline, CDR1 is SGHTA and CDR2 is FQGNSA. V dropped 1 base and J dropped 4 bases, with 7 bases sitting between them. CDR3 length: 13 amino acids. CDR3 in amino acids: CASSLDSGTEAFF. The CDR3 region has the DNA TGTGCCAGCAGCTTAGATTCAGGCACTGAAGCTTTCTTT.

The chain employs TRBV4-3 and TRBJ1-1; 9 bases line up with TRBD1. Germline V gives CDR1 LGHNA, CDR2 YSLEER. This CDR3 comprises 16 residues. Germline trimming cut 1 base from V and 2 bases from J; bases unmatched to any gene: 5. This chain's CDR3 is CASSQGSGQGNTEAFF. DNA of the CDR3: TGCGCCAGCAGCCAAGGATCGGGACAGGGCAACACTGAAGCTTTCTTT.

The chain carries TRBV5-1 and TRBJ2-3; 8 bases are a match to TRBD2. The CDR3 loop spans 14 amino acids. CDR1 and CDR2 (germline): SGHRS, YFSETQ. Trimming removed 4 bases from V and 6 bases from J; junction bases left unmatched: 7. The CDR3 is CASSVSGADDTQYF. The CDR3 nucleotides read TGCGCCAGCAGCGTTAGCGGGGCGGACGATACGCAGTATTTT.

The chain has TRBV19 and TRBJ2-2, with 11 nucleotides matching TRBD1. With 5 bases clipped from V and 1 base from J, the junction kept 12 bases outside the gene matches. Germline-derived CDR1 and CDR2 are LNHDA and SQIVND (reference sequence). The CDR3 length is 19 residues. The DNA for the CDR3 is TGTGCCAGTAGTGCCCGGACAGGGGGCCGTCTGAAGAACACCGGGGAGCTGTTTTTT. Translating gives CASSARTGGRLKNTGELFF.

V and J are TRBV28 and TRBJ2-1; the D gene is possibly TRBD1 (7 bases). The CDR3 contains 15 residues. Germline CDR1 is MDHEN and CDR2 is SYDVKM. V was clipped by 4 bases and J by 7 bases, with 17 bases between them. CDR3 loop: CASSSYRGAGNEQFF. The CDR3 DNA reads TGTGCCAGCAGTTCCTACAGGGGAGCGGGTAATGAGCAGTTCTTC.

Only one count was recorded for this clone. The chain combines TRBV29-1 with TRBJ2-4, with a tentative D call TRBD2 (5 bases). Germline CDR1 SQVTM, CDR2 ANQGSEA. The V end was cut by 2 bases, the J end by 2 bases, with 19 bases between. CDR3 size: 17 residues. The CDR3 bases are TGCAGCGTTGAAAAGTTTTCGGGGTGGCCTTCCAAAAACATTCAGTACTTC. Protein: CSVEKFSGWPSKNIQYF.

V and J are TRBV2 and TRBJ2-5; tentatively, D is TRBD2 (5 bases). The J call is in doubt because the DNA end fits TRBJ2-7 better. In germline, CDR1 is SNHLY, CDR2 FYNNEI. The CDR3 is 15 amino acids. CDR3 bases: TGTGCCAGCAGTTCATGGACTGATAGCTCCTACGAGCAGTACTTC. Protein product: CASSSWTDSSYEQYF.

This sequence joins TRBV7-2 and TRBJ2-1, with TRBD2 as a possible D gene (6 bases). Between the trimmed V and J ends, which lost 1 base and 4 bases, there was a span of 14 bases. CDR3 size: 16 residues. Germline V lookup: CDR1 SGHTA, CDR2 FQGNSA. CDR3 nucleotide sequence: TGTGCCAGCAGCTTAGGGGGCGGGGCCGCATACAATGAGCAGTTCTTC. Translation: CASSLGGGAAYNEQFF.

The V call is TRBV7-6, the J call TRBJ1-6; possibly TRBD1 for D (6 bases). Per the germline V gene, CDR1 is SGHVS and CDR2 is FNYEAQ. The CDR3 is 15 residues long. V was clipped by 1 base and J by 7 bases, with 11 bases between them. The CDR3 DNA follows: TGTGCCAGCAGCTTAGACACAGGGAACAATTCACCCCTCCACTTT. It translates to CASSLDTGNNSPLHF.

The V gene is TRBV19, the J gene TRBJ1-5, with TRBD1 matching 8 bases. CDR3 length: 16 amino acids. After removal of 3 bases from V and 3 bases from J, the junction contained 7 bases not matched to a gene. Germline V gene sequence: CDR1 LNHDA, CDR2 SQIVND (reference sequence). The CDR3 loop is CASSIGRDRFNQPQHF. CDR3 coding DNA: TGTGCCAGTAGTATCGGCCGGGACAGGTTCAATCAGCCCCAGCATTTT. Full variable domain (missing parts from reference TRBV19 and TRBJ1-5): DGGITQSPKYLFRKEGQNVTLSCEQNLNHDAMYWYRQDPGQGLRLIYYSQIVNDFQKGDIAEGYSVSREKKESFPLTVTSAQKNPTAFYLCASSIGRDRFNQPQHFGDGTRLSIL.

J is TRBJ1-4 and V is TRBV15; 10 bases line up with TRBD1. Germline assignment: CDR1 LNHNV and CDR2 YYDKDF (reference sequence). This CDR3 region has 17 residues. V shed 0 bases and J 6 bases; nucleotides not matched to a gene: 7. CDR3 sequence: CATSREVAGTGDEKLFF. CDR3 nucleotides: TGTGCCACCAGCAGAGAGGTGGCAGGGACAGGGGATGAAAAACTGTTTTTT.

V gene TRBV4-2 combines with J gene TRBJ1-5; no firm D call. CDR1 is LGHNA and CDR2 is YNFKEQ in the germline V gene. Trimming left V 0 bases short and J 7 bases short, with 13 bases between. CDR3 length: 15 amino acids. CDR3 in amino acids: CASSQDSGYRQPQHF. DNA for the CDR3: TGTGCCAGCAGCCAAGATTCCGGGTATCGCCAGCCCCAGCATTTT.

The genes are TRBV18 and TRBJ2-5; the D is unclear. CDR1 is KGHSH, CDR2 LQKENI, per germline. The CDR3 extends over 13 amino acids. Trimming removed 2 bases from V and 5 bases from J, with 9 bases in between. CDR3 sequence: CASSPGLAETQYF. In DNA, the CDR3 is TGTGCCAGCTCACCAGGGCTGGCGGAGACCCAGTACTTC.

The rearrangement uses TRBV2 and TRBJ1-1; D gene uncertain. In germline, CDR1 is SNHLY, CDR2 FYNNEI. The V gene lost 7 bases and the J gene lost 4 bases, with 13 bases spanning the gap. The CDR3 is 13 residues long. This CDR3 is CASILRLATEAFF. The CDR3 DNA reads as TGTGCCAGCATCCTTCGCCTGGCCACTGAAGCTTTCTTT.